The clone carrying this T cell receptor beta chain has ten or more counts. Specified time point: newly diagnosed GD, antithyroid drugs for less than 3 months. Isolated PBMC RNA provided the starting material for the TCR library. V trimming: 6 bases; J trimming: 4 bases; junction bases outside the gene matches: 8. The CDR3 runs to 14 residues. Germline values: CDR1 LNHDA, CDR2 SQIVND (reference sequence). This record belongs to a study of regulatory T cells in long-lasting Graves disease. Relying on iRepertoire HTBI primers and Arm-PCR of CDR3 regions, the team built TCR beta libraries. One entry per CDR3 protein, called by TCRdb with MiXCR from the multiplex PCR reads. The sample lists 370,000 or so distinct CDR3 sequences; around 15% were seen once. This same sample was also taken into another study, of T cells in Graves' hyperthyroidism and ophthalmopathy. That source notes: Diagnosing involved the use of clinical symptoms, serum thyroxine and TRAb, thyroid ultrasound and orbital computed tomography.

This TCR came from a woman aged 18-35 years with Graves disease. This chain joins TRBV19 and TRBJ1-2; 7 nucleotides line up with TRBD1. Sample: peripheral blood mononuclear cells (PBMCs), taken at new diagnosis, from a patient treated with antithyroid drugs. CDR3 sequence: CASRPTGETYGYTF. The CDR3 DNA sequence: TGTGCCAGTAGACCTACAGGGGAAACCTATGGCTACACCTTC.